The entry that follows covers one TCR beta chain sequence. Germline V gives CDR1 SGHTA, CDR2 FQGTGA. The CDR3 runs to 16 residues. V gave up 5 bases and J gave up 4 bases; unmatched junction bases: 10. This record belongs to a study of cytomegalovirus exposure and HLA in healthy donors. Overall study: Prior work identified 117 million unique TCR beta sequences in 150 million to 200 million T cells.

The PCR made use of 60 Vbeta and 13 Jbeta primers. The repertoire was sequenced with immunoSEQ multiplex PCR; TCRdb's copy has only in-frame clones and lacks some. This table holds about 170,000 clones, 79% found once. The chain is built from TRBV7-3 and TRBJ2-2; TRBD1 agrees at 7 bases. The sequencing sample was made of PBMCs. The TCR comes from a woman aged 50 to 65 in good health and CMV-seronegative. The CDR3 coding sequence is TGTGCCAGCAGCCCGGAGGTAGGGGGCGGCACCGGGGAGCTGTTTTTT. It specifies CASSPEVGGGTGELFF.